These 9 T cell receptor beta chains originate from one sample sequenced in a study of blood T cell repertoires in COVID-19. Here immunoSEQ multiplex PCR was the method, and the copy in TCRdb shows in-frame clones only, minus some. The sample lists some 240,000 clones, around four fifths occurring once. The sample was PBMCs or T cells enriched from blood (not recorded which). These receptors all stem from a young man with acute COVID-19.

The chain is built from TRBV6-5 and TRBJ2-7; TRBD1 matches 7 bases. The germline V gene encodes CDR1 MNHEY and CDR2 SVGAGI. V shed 5 bases and J 3 bases; nucleotides not matched to a gene: 1. The CDR3 extends over 12 amino acids. The CDR3 sequence: CASSRQGYEQYV. The CDR3 DNA reads TGTGCCAGCAGTAGACAGGGCTACGAGCAGTACGTC.

The chain has TRBV6-1 and TRBJ1-2, with D tentatively TRBD1 (6 bases). CDR3 length: 13 residues. V was clipped by 2 bases and J by 7 bases, with 11 bases between them. CDR1 MNHNS and CDR2 SASEGT come from the germline V gene. For the CDR3, the DNA is TGTGCCAGCAGTGAAAGGCAGGGGTTTGGCTACACCTTC. It yields the protein CASSERQGFGYTF.

The chain carries TRBV20-1 and TRBJ1-2; unclear D gene. The V end was cut by 7 bases, the J end by 0 bases, with 6 bases between. The CDR3 runs 11 residues. Germline V lookup: CDR1 DFQATT, CDR2 SNEGSKA (reference sequence). The CDR3 DNA is TGCAGTGTCGGGGCTAACTATGGCTACACCTTC. Protein: CSVGANYGYTF.

J is TRBJ1-6 and V is TRBV2; 9 nucleotides agree with TRBD1. J lost 12 bases, V lost 10 bases, and 13 bases had no gene match. CDR3 length: 14 amino acids. In germline, CDR1 is SNHLY, CDR2 FYNNEI. The CDR3 bases are TGTGCCACCACCGGGACAGGGTTATCTAAACCCCTCCACTTT. It specifies CATTGTGLSKPLHF.

A note on this clone: One end of the junction fails to match germline, which may point to a read error. The V call is TRBV12-3 or TRBV12-4, the J call TRBJ1-1; the match to TRBD1 covers 9 bases. The CDR3 covers 12 residues. DNA of the CDR3: TGTGCCAGCAGTTTAGAGGGACAGGGAGTTGGTTTT. It translates to CASSLEGQGVGF.

The chain recombines TRBV7-6 with TRBJ2-5, with 7 bases aligning to TRBD1. V lost 5 bases and J lost 1; bases outside the gene matches: 7. The germline CDR1 and CDR2 sequences are SGHVS and FNYEAQ. This CDR3 has 15 residues. CDR3 in amino acids: CASSQRDSFQETQYF. The CDR3 nucleotides are TGTGCCAGCAGCCAGAGGGACAGTTTCCAAGAGACCCAGTACTTC. Full variable domain (outside the CDR3, taken from reference TRBV7-6 and TRBJ2-5): GAGVSQSPRYKVTKRGQDVALRCDPISGHVSLYWYRQALGQGPEFLTYFNYEAQQDKSGLPNDRFSAERPEGSISTLTIQRTEQRDSAMYRCASSQRDSFQETQYFGPGTRLLVL.

V gene TRBV7-9 combines with J gene TRBJ1-6; possible D gene TRBD1, 5 bases. CDR3 length equals 14 residues. Germline values: CDR1 SEHNR, CDR2 FQNEAQ (reference sequence). V dropped 5 bases and J dropped 7 bases, with 12 bases sitting between them. This CDR3 is CASSRGTVNSPLHF. CDR3 coding DNA: TGTGCCAGCAGCCGCGGGACGGTAAATTCACCCCTCCACTTT.

The CDR3 DNA sequence: TGTGCCAGCAGTGAAGCGCTTACAGGGGGAGGAGAGACCCAGTACTTC. This sequence encodes CASSEALTGGGETQYF. The chain uses TRBV2 and TRBJ2-5, with 8 bases identical to TRBD1. The CDR3 totals 16 residues. The germline CDR1 and CDR2 sequences are SNHLY and FYNNEI. V lost 0 bases and J lost 4; bases outside the gene matches: 7.

V gene TRBV6-5 combines with J gene TRBJ1-6; D gene unclear. Germline V lookup: CDR1 MNHEY, CDR2 SVGAGI. Between the trimmed V and J ends, which lost 0 bases and 10 bases, there was a span of 7 bases. CDR3 length: 13 residues. The CDR3 DNA reads TGTGCCAGCAGTTACTCGAGTATCTCACCCCTCCACTTT. This encodes CASSYSSISPLHF.